A single count supports the clone carrying this T cell receptor beta chain. Its antigen is undetermined. Data came from immunoSEQ multiplex PCR; TCRdb stores just in-frame clones and leaves some out. The table has fewer than 15,000 clones, approximately 85% seen once. The source of the sample is a study of OX40 agonist ivuxolimab in advanced cancers. Study-wide findings and caveats: At 0.1 to 3.0 mg/kg, clonal expansion of CD4+ and CD8+ blood T cells had occurred by week 6.

At cycle 4 day 1, cycle 7 day 1, and baseline, blood was sampled. The V gene's germline CDR1 is SGHTS and CDR2 YDEGEE. The CDR3 is made up of 15 amino acids. The V and J ends lost 6 bases and 1 base, in that order; junction bases with no gene match: 7. The source of this sequence is an adult with an advanced solid tumor such as melanoma, head and neck, liver or kidney cancer. The gene calls are TRBV5-8 and TRBJ1-5, with 7 bases fitting TRBD1. Material: CD4+ or CD8+ T cells sorted from blood, obtained in a trial of the OX40 agonist ivuxolimab. For the CDR3, the DNA is TGTGCCAGCACGGGGACAGAGTCAAGCAATCAGCCCCAGCATTTT. Encoded protein: CASTGTESSNQPQHF.